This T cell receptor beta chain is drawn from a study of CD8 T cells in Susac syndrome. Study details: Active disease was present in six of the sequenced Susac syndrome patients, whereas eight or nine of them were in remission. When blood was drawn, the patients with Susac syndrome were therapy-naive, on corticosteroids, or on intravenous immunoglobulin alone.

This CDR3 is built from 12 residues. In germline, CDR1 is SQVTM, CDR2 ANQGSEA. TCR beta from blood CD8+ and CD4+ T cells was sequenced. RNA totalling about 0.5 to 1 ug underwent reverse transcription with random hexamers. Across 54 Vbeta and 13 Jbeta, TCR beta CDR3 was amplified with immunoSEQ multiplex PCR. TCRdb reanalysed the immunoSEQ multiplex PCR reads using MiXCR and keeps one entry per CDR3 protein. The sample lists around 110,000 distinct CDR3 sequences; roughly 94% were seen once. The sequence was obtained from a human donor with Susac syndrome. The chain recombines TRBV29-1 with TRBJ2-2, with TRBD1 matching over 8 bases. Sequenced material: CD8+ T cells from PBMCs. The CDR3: CSGQGNTGELFF. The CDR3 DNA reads TGCAGTGGACAGGGGAACACCGGGGAGCTGTTTTTT.